These 3 T cell receptor beta chains were all obtained from the same sample, sequenced in a study of breast tumors, draining lymph nodes, adjacent tissues. Axillary draining lymph nodes of breast cancer patients supplied the node samples. One entry per CDR3 protein, called by TCRdb with MiXCR from the multiplex PCR reads. The repertoire consists of 200,000 to 300,000 distinct CDR3 sequences, with roughly 30% occurring once and the leading ten covering around 1%. Sequenced input: axillary lymph node tissue. These receptors came from a female donor with breast cancer. Some clones in this sample may be carry-over from other donors' samples.

This chain's CDR3 is CASSPSSFTDTQYF. CDR3 nucleotide sequence: TGTGCCAGCAGCCCTAGCAGCTTCACAGATACGCAGTATTTT. V is TRBV3-1 and J is TRBJ2-3, with D maybe TRBD2 (5 bases). CDR1 is LGHDT and CDR2 is YNNKEL in the germline V gene (reference sequence). V was cut by 4 bases and J by 2 bases, with 10 bases left in between. The CDR3 runs to 14 residues.

Concerning this clonotype itself: A single base separates this from a much larger clone, so it may be a read error. The V and J genes are TRBV5-8 and TRBJ2-7; D perhaps matches TRBD2 (5 bases). The CDR3 is made up of 15 amino acids. The V end lost 5 bases, the J end lost 3 bases, and 18 bases lay between the germline ends. Per the germline V gene, CDR1 is SGHTS and CDR2 is YDEGEE. The CDR3 DNA sequence: TGTGCCAGCAGAACAAAACACACGGGAAACTACGAGCAGTACTTC. As protein: CASRTKHTGNYEQYF.

This chain connects TRBV7-2 to TRBJ2-3; TRBD1 might be the D (5 bases). The CDR3 is 16 amino acids. The germline CDR1 and CDR2 sequences are SGHTA and FQGNSA. The ends were cut back, 1 base at V and 2 bases at J, with 13 bases in the middle. The CDR3 loop is CASSLGRGLNTDTQYF. The CDR3 DNA is TGTGCCAGCAGCTTAGGTAGGGGTCTGAACACAGATACGCAGTATTTT.